The clone carrying this T cell receptor beta chain was counted between two and nine times. V trimming: 6 bases; J trimming: 4 bases; junction bases outside the gene matches: 15. The CDR3 extends over 17 amino acids. CDR1 MDHEN and CDR2 SYDVKM come from the germline V gene. The data stem from a study of blood T cell repertoires in COVID-19. The wider study: Italy, Spain and the United States were the sources of the convalescent and acute COVID-19 samples. The cDNA or gDNA used as material had been derived from T cells, B-cell-depleted T cells, or PBMCs.

Repertoires were generated with immunoSEQ multiplex PCR, while TCRdb's copy carries only in-frame clones and drops some. The data contain 100,000 or so clones, roughly 80% of them seen just once; the ten biggest clones take up 10%. The chain is built from TRBV28 and TRBJ1-3, with TRBD1 matching 7 bases. This TCR came from a human donor in a cohort sampled during active COVID-19. Input material: peripheral blood. The CDR3 reads CASRRDTTGFAGNTIYF. The CDR3 DNA reads TGTGCCAGCAGACGTGATACGACAGGGTTTGCCGGAAACACCATATATTTT.